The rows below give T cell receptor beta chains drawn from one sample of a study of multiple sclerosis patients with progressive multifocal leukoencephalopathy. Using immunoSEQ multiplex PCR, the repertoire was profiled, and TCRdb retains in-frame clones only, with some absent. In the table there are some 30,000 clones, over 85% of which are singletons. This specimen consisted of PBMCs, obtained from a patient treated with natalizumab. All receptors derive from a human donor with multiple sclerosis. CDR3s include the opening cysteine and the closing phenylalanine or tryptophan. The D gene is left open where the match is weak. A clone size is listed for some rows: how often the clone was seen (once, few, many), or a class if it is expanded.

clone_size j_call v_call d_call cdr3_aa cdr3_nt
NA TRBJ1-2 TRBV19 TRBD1 CASDPGQRIGYTF TGTGCCAGCGACCCGGGACAGAGGATTGGCTACACCTTC
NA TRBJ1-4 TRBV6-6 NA CASRLLAALNEKLFF TGTGCCAGCCGTCTTCTCGCGGCCCTAAATGAAAAACTGTTTTTT
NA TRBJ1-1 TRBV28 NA CASGTTGSTEAFF TGTGCCAGCGGAACAACAGGGAGCACTGAAGCTTTCTTT
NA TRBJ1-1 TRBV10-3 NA CAISDRNTEAFF TGTGCCATCAGCGACAGGAACACTGAAGCTTTCTTT
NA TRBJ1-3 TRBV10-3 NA CAISAVQLSGNTIYF TGTGCCATCAGTGCTGTTCAGCTCTCTGGAAACACCATATATTTT
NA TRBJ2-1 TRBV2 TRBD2 CASRTSVNNEQFF TGTGCCAGCAGGACTAGCGTCAACAATGAGCAGTTCTTC
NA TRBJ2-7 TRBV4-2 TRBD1 CASSQQTGQGIYEQYF TGTGCCAGCAGCCAGCAAACCGGACAGGGGATATACGAGCAGTACTTC
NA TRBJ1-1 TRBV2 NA CASSERPQFDTEAFF TGTGCCAGCAGTGAGCGTCCCCAGTTTGACACTGAAGCTTTCTTT
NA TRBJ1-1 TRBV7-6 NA CASSLRGGHGPMNTEAFF TGTGCCAGCAGCTTAAGGGGGGGACATGGCCCCATGAACACTGAAGCTTTCTTT
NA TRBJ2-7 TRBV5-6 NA CASSLGGTYEQYF TGTGCCAGCAGCTTGGGGGGAACCTACGAGCAGTACTTC
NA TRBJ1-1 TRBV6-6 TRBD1 CASSASTGKDTEAFF TGTGCCAGCAGCGCCTCGACAGGGAAGGACACTGAAGCTTTCTTT
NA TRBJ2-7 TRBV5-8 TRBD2 CASSARLAGTYEQYF TGTGCCAGCAGCGCCCGGCTAGCGGGGACCTACGAGCAATACTTC
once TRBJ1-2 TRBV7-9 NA CASSLKGLNGYTF TGTGCCAGCAGCTTAAAGGGACTCAATGGCTACACCTTC